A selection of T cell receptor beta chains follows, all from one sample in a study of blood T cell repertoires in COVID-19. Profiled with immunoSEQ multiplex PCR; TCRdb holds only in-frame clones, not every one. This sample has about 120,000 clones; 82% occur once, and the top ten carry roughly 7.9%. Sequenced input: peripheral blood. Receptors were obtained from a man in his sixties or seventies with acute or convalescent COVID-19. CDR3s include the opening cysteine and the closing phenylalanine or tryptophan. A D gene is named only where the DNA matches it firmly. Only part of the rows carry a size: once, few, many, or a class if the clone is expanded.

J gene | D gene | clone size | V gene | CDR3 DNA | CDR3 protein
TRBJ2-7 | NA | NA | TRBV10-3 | TGTGCCATCAGGACAATGAGCTCCTACGAGCAGTACTTC | CAIRTMSSYEQYF
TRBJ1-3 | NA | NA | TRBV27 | TGTGCCAGCAGAGGTACGGGGGCTGGAAACACCATATATTTT | CASRGTGAGNTIYF
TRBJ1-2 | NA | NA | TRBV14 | TGTGCCAGCAGCCAAGATTGGGCTGGCTACACCTTC | CASSQDWAGYTF
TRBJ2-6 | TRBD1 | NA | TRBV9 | TGTGCCAGCAGCAATCCGGGACAGCTTGTCTTTGAGGGGGCCAACGTCCTGACTTTC | CASSNPGQLVFEGANVLTF
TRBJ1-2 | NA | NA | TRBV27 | TGTGCCAGCAGGCGGGGGGGTCAACCGGGTGGCTACACCTTC | CASRRGGQPGGYTF
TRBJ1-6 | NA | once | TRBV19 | NA | CASRFLWTGESNSPLHF
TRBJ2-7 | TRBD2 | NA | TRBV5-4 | TGTGCCAGCAGAGTTGGACTAGCGGGAGGAACGCACGAGCAGTACTTC | CASRVGLAGGTHEQYF
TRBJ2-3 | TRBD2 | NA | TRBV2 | TGTGCCAGCTCGGGGGGGCCAGATACGCAGTATTTT | CASSGGPDTQYF
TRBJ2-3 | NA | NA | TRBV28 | TGTGCCAGCAGTTTATGGACAGCTAGCACAGATACGCAGTATTTT | CASSLWTASTDTQYF
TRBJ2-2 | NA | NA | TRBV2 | TGTGCCAGCAATGGAGGGGCGGGCGGGGAGCTGTTTTTT | CASNGGAGGELFF
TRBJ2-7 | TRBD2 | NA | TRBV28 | TGTGCCAGCAGTTTATATGGCGGGGGGGCCCAGGAGCAGTACTTC | CASSLYGGGAQEQYF
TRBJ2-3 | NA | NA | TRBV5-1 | TGCGCCAGCAGCCCCGGGGCAGATACGCAGTATTTT | CASSPGADTQYF
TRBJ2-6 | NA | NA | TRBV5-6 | TGTGCCAGCAGCCCGCGGAGTGGGGCCAACGTCCTGACTTTC | CASSPRSGANVLTF
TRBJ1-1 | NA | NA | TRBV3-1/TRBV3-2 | TGTGCCAGCAGCCAAGTAATTAGGGGGAGTGAAGCTTTCTTT | CASSQVIRGSEAFF
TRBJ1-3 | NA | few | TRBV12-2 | TGTGCAAGTCGCTTAGGGTCAGTCACCGGAAACACCATATATTTT | CASRLGSVTGNTIYF
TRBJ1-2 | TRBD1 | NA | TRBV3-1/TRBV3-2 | TGTGCCAGCAGCCACAGACAGGGGTCTAGCGATGGCTACACCTTC | CASSHRQGSSDGYTF
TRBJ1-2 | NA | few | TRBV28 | TGTGCCAGCATTTCCCCCCACGGGGGGTATGGCTACACCTTC | CASISPHGGYGYTF
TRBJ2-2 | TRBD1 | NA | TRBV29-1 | TGCAGCGTTGAAGATCTAGGGGGCCGGGAGCTGTTTTTT | CSVEDLGGRELFF
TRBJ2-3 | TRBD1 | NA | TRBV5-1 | TGCGCCAGCAGCTTGGGGGACAGCCGCAGCGTTACAGATACGCAGTATTTT | CASSLGDSRSVTDTQYF
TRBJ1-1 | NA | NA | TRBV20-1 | TGCAGTGCTAGTGGGGGCTTGAACACTGAAGCTTTCTTT | CSASGGLNTEAFF
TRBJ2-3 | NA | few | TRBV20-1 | TGCAGTGCTAGTAGGAAACGGACAAGCACAGATACGCAGTATTTT | CSASRKRTSTDTQYF
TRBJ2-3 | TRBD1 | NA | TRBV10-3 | TGTGCCATCAGTGATGGACAGGGGTTTTCCAGTACGCAGTATTTT | CAISDGQGFSSTQYF
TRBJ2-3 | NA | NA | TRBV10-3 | TGTGCCATCAAGGGGACAAGCGGCACAGATACGCAGTATTTT | CAIKGTSGTDTQYF
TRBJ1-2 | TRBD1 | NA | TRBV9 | TGTGCCAGCAGCGTAGATTCTGAGACAGGGGGTTACACCTTC | CASSVDSETGGYTF
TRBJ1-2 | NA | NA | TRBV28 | TGTGCCAGCAGCCCAGCGCCCACCTATGGCTACACCTTC | CASSPAPTYGYTF
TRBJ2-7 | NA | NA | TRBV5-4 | TGTGCCAGCAGCCGCCCGGACACAAGCTCCTACGAGCAGTACTTC | CASSRPDTSSYEQYF
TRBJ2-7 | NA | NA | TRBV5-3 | TGTGCCAGAAGCTTGGGAGGGCCCTCCTACGAGCAGTACTTC | CARSLGGPSYEQYF
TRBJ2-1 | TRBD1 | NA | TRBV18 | TGTGCCAGCTCACCCACCACTCCGACAGGGGGTGAGTTCTTC | CASSPTTPTGGEFF
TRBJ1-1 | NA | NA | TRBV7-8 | TGTGCCAGCAGAGGACAGTCGAACACTGAAGCTTTCTTT | CASRGQSNTEAFF
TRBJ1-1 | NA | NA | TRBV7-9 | TGTGCCAGCAGCTTAGTTGCGGGGACGGGTGAAGCTTTCTTT | CASSLVAGTGEAFF
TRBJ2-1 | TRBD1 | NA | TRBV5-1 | TGCGCCAGCAGCTTGGCGACAGGGTCCTACAATGAGCAGTTCTTC | CASSLATGSYNEQFF
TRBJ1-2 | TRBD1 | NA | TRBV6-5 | TGTGCCAGCAGCCCCCGGGACAGGGGGTATGGCTACACCTTC | CASSPRDRGYGYTF
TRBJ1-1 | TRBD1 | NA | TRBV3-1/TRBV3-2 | TGTGCCAGCAGCCAAACCCAGGGGGAGGCTTTCTTT | CASSQTQGEAFF
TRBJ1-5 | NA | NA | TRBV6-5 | TGTGCCAGCAGCCCCCGTCCTGATCGCGGGCAGCCCCAGCATTTT | CASSPRPDRGQPQHF
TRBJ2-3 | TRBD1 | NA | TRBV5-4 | TGTGCCAGCAGCTTGTTGTTAGGGCAGGGGGCAGATACGCAGTATTTT | CASSLLLGQGADTQYF
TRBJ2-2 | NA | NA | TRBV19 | TGTGCCAGTAGTATCGTGGGCCCCACCGGGGAGCTGTTTTTT | CASSIVGPTGELFF
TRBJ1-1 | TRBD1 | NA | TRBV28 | TGTGCCAGCAGTTACCCGGGACAGGGGTGGACTGAAGCTTTCTTT | CASSYPGQGWTEAFF
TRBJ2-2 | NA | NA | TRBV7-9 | TGTGCCAGCAGCTCTCAAACTGTAACGAACACCGGGGAGCTGTTTTTT | CASSSQTVTNTGELFF
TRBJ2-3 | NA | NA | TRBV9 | TGTGCCAGCAGCGATAGTAATACGCAGTATTTT | CASSDSNTQYF
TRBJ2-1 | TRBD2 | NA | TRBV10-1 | TGCGCCAGCAGCTCCTCTAGCGGCTCCTACAATGAGCAGTTCTTC | CASSSSSGSYNEQFF
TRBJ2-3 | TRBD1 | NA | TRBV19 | TGTGCCAGTAGTATCCCTTGGGACAGGGCAACGCAGTATTTT | CASSIPWDRATQYF
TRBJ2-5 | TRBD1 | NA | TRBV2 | TGTGCCAGCAGCCAAGAGGGAAGACAGGGGGTGAAGACCCAGTACTTC | CASSQEGRQGVKTQYF
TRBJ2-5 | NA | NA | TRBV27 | TGTGCCAGCAGTAAACAGGGATGGGAGACCCAGTACTTC | CASSKQGWETQYF
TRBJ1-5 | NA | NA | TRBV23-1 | TGCGCCAGCAGCCCCGGGAGGGGGAATCAGCCCCAGCATTTT | CASSPGRGNQPQHF
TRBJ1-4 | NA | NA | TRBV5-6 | TGTGCCAGCAGCCGCCAGGGGATTAATGAAAAACTGTTTTTT | CASSRQGINEKLFF
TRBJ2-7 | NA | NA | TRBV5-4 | TGTGCCAGCAGCCGTCAGCCGGACAACTCCTACGAGCAGTACTTC | CASSRQPDNSYEQYF
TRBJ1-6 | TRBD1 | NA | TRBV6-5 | TGTGCCAGCACACAGGGGGCGCGGAATTCACCCCTCCACTTT | CASTQGARNSPLHF
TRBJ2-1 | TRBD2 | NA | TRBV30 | TGTGCCTGGAGCGGGGGGGACTCTAGGGAGCAGTTCTTC | CAWSGGDSREQFF
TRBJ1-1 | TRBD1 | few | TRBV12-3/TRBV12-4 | TGTGCCAGCAGCGTCGACAGGGGGAACGCTTTCTTT | CASSVDRGNAFF
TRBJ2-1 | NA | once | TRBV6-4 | TGTGCCAGCAGTGTCGGGGAAGCCTACAATGAGCAGTTCTTC | CASSVGEAYNEQFF